The rows below give T cell receptor beta chains drawn from one sample of a study of blood T cells in healthy people across ages. MiXCR, applied by TCRdb to the 5' RACE reads, yields one record per CDR3 protein. Of 550,000 to 600,000 distinct CDR3 sequences listed, approximately 25% are singletons. Sequencing was done on a sample of blood. Receptors originate from a woman in her 70s in good health. CDR3s include the opening cysteine and the closing phenylalanine or tryptophan. D genes are given only for firm matches. Clone size is not always given. Where it is, it says once, few, many or a class for expanded clones.

abundance | d_gene | j_gene | v_gene | CDR3aa | CDR3nt
few | TRBD2 | TRBJ2-1 | TRBV20-1 | CSARDPSGGRNEQFF | TGCAGTGCTAGAGATCCCAGCGGGGGCCGCAATGAGCAGTTCTTC
few | - | TRBJ1-2 | TRBV3-1 | CASSQDRAWYGYTF | TGTGCCAGCAGCCAAGACAGGGCATGGTATGGCTACACCTTC
- | - | TRBJ2-4 | TRBV20-1 | CSASPTDKNIQYF | TGCAGTGCTAGCCCCACTGACAAAAACATTCAGTACTTC
- | TRBD1 | TRBJ1-1 | TRBV29-1 | CSAELENRGPTEAFF | TGCAGCGCTGAATTAGAGAACAGGGGGCCCACTGAAGCTTTCTTT
few | - | TRBJ2-3 | TRBV7-2 | CASSLELADGTQYF | TGTGCCAGCAGCTTAGAACTAGCTGACGGTACGCAGTATTTT
- | TRBD1 | TRBJ1-4 | TRBV29-1 | CSVARGQGGEKLFF | TGCAGCGTTGCTCGGGGCCAGGGGGGTGAAAAACTGTTTTTT
few | - | TRBJ1-2 | TRBV7-9 | CASRYGAYGYTF | TGTGCCAGCAGATACGGGGCCTATGGCTACACCTTC
many | - | TRBJ2-7 | TRBV3-1 | CASSQWPDGEQYF | TGTGCCAGCAGCCAATGGCCAGACGGCGAGCAGTACTTC
few | - | TRBJ2-5 | TRBV15 | CATSRQGRQYF | TGTGCCACCAGCAGACAGGGACGGCAGTACTTC
- | TRBD1 | TRBJ2-1 | TRBV24-1 | CATSDIGTGLNEQFF | TGTGCCACCAGTGACATCGGGACAGGGCTCAATGAGCAGTTCTTC
few | - | TRBJ2-5 | TRBV3-1 | CASSQEAKTQYF | TGTGCCAGCAGCCAAGAGGCGAAGACCCAGTACTTC
- | - | TRBJ2-5 | TRBV15 | CATSRAGQETQYF | TGTGCCACCAGCAGAGCAGGTCAGGAGACCCAGTACTTC
- | - | TRBJ2-7 | TRBV20-1 | CSARGGPQASYEQYF | TGCAGTGCTAGAGGGGGTCCCCAGGCTTCCTACGAGCAGTACTTC
- | - | TRBJ2-1 | TRBV9 | CASSDEAAKGHNEQFF | TGTGCCAGCAGCGATGAGGCAGCCAAGGGCCACAATGAGCAGTTCTTC
- | - | TRBJ2-7 | TRBV7-3 | CASSPGPGQFYEQYF | TGTGCCAGCAGCCCGGGACCGGGACAATTTTACGAGCAGTACTTC
many | - | TRBJ2-5 | TRBV7-2 | CASSFQGIQETQYF | TGTGCCAGCAGCTTCCAGGGTATCCAAGAGACCCAGTACTTC
few | - | TRBJ1-3 | TRBV5-1 | CASSLVGQGGSSGNTIYF | TGCGCCAGCAGCTTGGTGGGCCAGGGAGGTAGCTCTGGAAACACCATATATTTT
few | TRBD1 | TRBJ1-4 | TRBV6-5 | CASSYGEGAGEKLFF | TGTGCCAGCAGTTACGGTGAGGGGGCGGGTGAAAAACTGTTTTTT
few | - | TRBJ2-2 | TRBV5-1 | CASSLEGGTDTGELFF | TGCGCCAGCAGCTTGGAGGGGGGAACGGACACCGGGGAGCTGTTTTTT
- | TRBD2 | TRBJ2-5 | TRBV6-1 | CASSVGLAGTTTQYF | TGTGCCAGCAGTGTGGGACTAGCGGGGACCACAACCCAGTACTTC
- | - | TRBJ1-2 | TRBV25-1 | CASSEQGYYGYTF | TGTGCCAGCAGTGAACAGGGCTACTATGGCTACACCTTC
once | TRBD1 | TRBJ1-2 | TRBV7-9 | CASSFSRGPGYGYTF | TGTGCCAGCAGCTTTTCCAGGGGGCCTGGATATGGCTACACCTTC
- | - | TRBJ1-2 | TRBV29-1 | CSVETDTNNYGYTF | TGCAGCGTTGAAACCGACACAAATAACTATGGCTACACCTTC
once | - | TRBJ1-1 | TRBV5-5 | CASSSWVEDTEAFF | TGTGCCAGCAGCTCCTGGGTGGAGGACACTGAAGCTTTCTTT
few | - | TRBJ2-7 | TRBV5-1 | CASSLEAMGQEQYF | TGCGCCAGCAGCTTGGAGGCCATGGGGCAGGAGCAGTACTTC
- | - | TRBJ1-4 | TRBV12-3/TRBV12-4 | CASSYRREKLFF | TGTGCCAGCAGTTACCGGAGAGAAAAACTGTTTTTT
- | - | TRBJ1-5 | TRBV15 | CATSRGGTTYQPQHF | TGTGCCACCAGCAGAGGCGGGACAACCTATCAGCCCCAGCATTTT
- | - | TRBJ2-7 | TRBV29-1 | CSVAETYEQYF | TGCAGCGTTGCTGAAACCTACGAGCAGTACTTC
few | TRBD1 | TRBJ2-1 | TRBV15 | CATSRGATGTGFYEQFF | TGTGCCACCAGCAGAGGCGCGACCGGGACAGGGTTCTATGAGCAGTTCTTC
once | TRBD2 | TRBJ2-1 | TRBV6-5 | CASSYRGGPGAGWFF | TGTGCCAGCAGTTACCGGGGGGGCCCTGGGGCGGGTTGGTTCTTC
- | TRBD1 | TRBJ2-6 | TRBV19 | CASTWTGGRSGANVLTF | TGTGCCAGTACTTGGACAGGGGGCCGCTCTGGGGCCAACGTCCTGACTTTC
few | TRBD1 | TRBJ2-5 | TRBV9 | CASSLHRGIGETQYF | TGTGCCAGCAGCTTACACAGGGGTATCGGAGAGACCCAGTACTTC
- | - | TRBJ2-2 | TRBV4-3 | CASSHDGRGELFF | TGCGCCAGCAGCCATGACGGGCGCGGGGAGCTGTTTTTT
few | - | TRBJ1-1 | TRBV27 | CASSLSTVQNTEAFF | TGTGCCAGCAGTTTATCAACAGTACAGAACACTGAAGCTTTCTTT
- | - | TRBJ2-1 | TRBV20-1 | CSARDPGGDGDEQFF | TGCAGTGCTAGAGATCCGGGGGGCGATGGGGATGAGCAGTTCTTC
- | - | TRBJ2-7 | TRBV5-1 | CASSLEQDEQYF | TGCGCCAGCAGCTTGGAACAGGACGAGCAGTACTTC
- | - | TRBJ2-3 | TRBV12-5 | CASLRTDTQYF | TGTGCTAGTCTACGGACAGATACGCAGTATTTT
few | TRBD2 | TRBJ2-7 | TRBV7-2 | CASSLYGGGSYEQYF | TGTGCCAGCAGCTTATACGGCGGGGGCTCCTACGAGCAGTACTTC